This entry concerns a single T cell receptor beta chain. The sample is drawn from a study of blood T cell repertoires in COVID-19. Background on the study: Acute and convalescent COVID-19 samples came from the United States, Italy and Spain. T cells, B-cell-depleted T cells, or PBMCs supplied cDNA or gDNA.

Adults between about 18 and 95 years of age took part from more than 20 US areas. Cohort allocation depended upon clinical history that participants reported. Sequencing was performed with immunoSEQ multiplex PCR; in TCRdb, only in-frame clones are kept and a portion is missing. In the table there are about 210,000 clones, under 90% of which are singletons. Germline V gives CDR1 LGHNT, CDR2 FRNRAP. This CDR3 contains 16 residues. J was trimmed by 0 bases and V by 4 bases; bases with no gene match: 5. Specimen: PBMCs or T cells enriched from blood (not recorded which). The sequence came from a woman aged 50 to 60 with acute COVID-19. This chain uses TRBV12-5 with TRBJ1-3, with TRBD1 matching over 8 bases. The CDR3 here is CASGWGQDFSGNTIYF. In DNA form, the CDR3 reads TGTGCTAGTGGTTGGGGACAGGACTTCTCTGGAAACACCATATATTTT.